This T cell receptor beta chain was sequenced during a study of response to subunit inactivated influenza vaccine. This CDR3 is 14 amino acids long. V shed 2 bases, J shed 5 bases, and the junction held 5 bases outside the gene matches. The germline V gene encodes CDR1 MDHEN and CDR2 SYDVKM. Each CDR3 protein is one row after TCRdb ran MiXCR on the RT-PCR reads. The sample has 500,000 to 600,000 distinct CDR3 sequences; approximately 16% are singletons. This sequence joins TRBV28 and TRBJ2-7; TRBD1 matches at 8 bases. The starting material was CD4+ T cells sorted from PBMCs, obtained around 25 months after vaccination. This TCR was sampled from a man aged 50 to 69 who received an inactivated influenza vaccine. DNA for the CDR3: TGTGCCAGCAGTTTAGCCAGGGGGCTAAACGAGCAGTACTTC. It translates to CASSLARGLNEQYF.